The clone carrying this T cell receptor (beta chain) has a count of ten or more. Its antigen remains unidentified. TCRdb reprocessed the reads with MiXCR, giving one entry per CDR3 protein. In the table there are some 560,000 distinct CDR3 sequences, around 40% of which are singletons. The data were taken from a study of T cell repertoires in cytomegalovirus infection. Broader study findings: HLA-C-restricted CMV clonotypes gave the most frequent clonotype in two of eight donors.

This receptor was taken from a human donor in good health (CMV status not recorded). Some clones in this sample may be carry-over from other donors' samples. The sequencing used cultured PBMCs, collected from culture after CMV antigen stimulation.

CDR3 residues: CASSPDGRSTQYF. The CDR3 nucleotides read TGTGCCAGCAGCCCGGACGGGCGAAGTACGCAGTATTTT. This chain uses TRBV7-2 with TRBJ2-3; no clear D. The CDR3 is made up of 13 amino acids. The V gene's germline CDR1 is SGHTA and CDR2 FQGNSA. V was cut by 5 bases and J by 8 bases, with 14 bases left in between.